The 10 T cell receptor beta chains reported below all come from one sample, sequenced in a study of blood T cell repertoires in COVID-19. Libraries were prepared by immunoSEQ multiplex PCR; TCRdb keeps only in-frame clonotypes and omits some of them. The sample lists 350,000 to 550,000 clones; around nine tenths were seen once. The sequencing input was peripheral blood. The receptors come from a woman between 25 and 40 years old with acute or convalescent COVID-19.

The chain is built from TRBV30 and TRBJ1-2; 9 nucleotides align to TRBD1. Trimming took 5 bases from V and 3 from J; bases not matched to a gene: 10. The CDR3 runs to 15 residues. Looked up from germline, CDR1 is GTSNPN and CDR2 is SVGIG (reference sequence). For the CDR3, the DNA is TGTGCCTGGTACGAATGGACAGGGGAAGACTATGGCTACACCTTC. It codes for CAWYEWTGEDYGYTF.

The chain employs TRBV19 and TRBJ1-5; 8 bases line up with TRBD1. Germline values: CDR1 LNHDA, CDR2 SQIVND (reference sequence). Unmatched junction bases numbered 9, after V lost 10 bases and J lost 7 bases. There are 13 residues in the CDR3. This chain's CDR3 is CATEGQGVQPQHF. The CDR3 nucleotides are TGTGCCACCGAAGGACAGGGCGTACAGCCCCAGCATTTT.

V is TRBV6-6 and J is TRBJ1-1; D remains ambiguous. V dropped 2 bases and J dropped 6 bases, with 10 bases sitting between them. Germline loops: CDR1 MNHNY, CDR2 SVGAGI (reference sequence). The CDR3 spans 13 residues. In DNA form, the CDR3 reads TGTGCCAGCAGTTACGGTGGAGCAGCTGAAGCTTTCTTT. This encodes CASSYGGAAEAFF.

V gene TRBV29-1 combines with J gene TRBJ2-7; 7 bases are shared with TRBD1. The CDR3 runs to 12 residues. Per the germline V gene, CDR1 is SQVTM and CDR2 is ANQGSEA. Germline trimming cut 4 bases from V and 4 bases from J; bases unmatched to any gene: 4. CDR3 in DNA: TGCAGCGTTGGACAGGGCAGGTACGAGCAGTACTTC. Its translation: CSVGQGRYEQYF.

J is TRBJ2-1 and V is TRBV7-3, with D perhaps TRBD1 (6 bases). V dropped 1 base and J dropped 0 bases, with 10 bases sitting between them. The CDR3 is 16 amino acids. Germline CDR1 and CDR2: SGHTA and FQGTGA. In DNA, the CDR3 is TGTGCCAGCAGCTTAAACTCAGGGGACTCCTACAATGAGCAGTTCTTC. It encodes CASSLNSGDSYNEQFF.

J is TRBJ1-3 and V is TRBV30; D unresolved. Germline assignment: CDR1 GTSNPN and CDR2 SVGIG (reference sequence). This CDR3 is built from 11 residues. The CDR3 reads CVCGLGNTIYF. The DNA of the CDR3 is TGTGTTTGTGGACTTGGAAACACCATATATTTT.

The CDR3 DNA is TGTGCCACCAGCAGAGGACGGGACAACTACGAGCAGTACTTC. Protein sequence: CATSRGRDNYEQYF. J is TRBJ2-7 and V is TRBV15; a weak D match, TRBD1 (6 bases). This CDR3 region has 14 residues. Trimming cost V 1 base and J 3 bases, with 10 bases left between them. Germline CDR1 is LNHNV and CDR2 is YYDKDF (reference sequence). Filled out from reference TRBV15 and TRBJ2-7, the complete variable domain reads DAMVIQNPRYQVTQFGKPVTLSCSQTLNHNVMYWYQQKSSQAPKLLFHYYDKDFNNEADTPDNFQSRRPNTSFCFLDIRSPGLGDTAMYLCATSRGRDNYEQYFGPGTRLTVT.

The chain couples TRBV9 to TRBJ2-4; D is ambiguous. Looked up from germline, CDR1 is SGDLS and CDR2 is YYNGEE. The CDR3 totals 14 residues. V shed 4 bases and J shed 5 bases, with 13 bases lying between them. The CDR3 loop is CASSIRQTQNIQYF. The CDR3, as DNA: TGTGCCAGCAGCATACGACAAACCCAAAACATTCAGTACTTC.

The gene calls are TRBV27 and TRBJ1-2; 8 nucleotides align to TRBD1. The CDR3 spans 13 residues. Losses at the gene ends were 4 bases for V and 8 bases for J; bases not matched to a gene: 6. Germline CDR1 is MNHEY and CDR2 is SMNVEV (reference sequence). The CDR3 DNA is TGTGCCAGCAGTTCGGACAGGGTGTGGGGCTACACCTTC. It yields the protein CASSSDRVWGYTF.

V is TRBV2 and J is TRBJ2-7, with 10 bases that match TRBD2. CDR1 and CDR2 (germline): SNHLY, FYNNEI. The V gene end was trimmed by 1 base and the J gene end by 2 bases; junction bases not matched to a gene: 5. The CDR3 consists of 16 residues. CDR3 loop: CASSEGLLAGPYEQYF. The CDR3 region has the DNA TGTGCCAGCAGTGAAGGGTTACTAGCGGGGCCCTACGAGCAGTACTTC.